This T cell receptor (beta chain) came from a study of glioma-infiltrating T cells after dendritic cell vaccination. Study background: Patients received autologous tumor lysate-pulsed dendritic cell vaccination between 2003 and 2012. Dendritic cells derived from monocytes and pulsed with autologous tumor lysate formed the vaccine. Study observations and caveats: Only a small number of patients had complete blood and tumor samples.

Turning to this clone: What it recognizes is unknown.

The PCR used 60 V beta and 13 J beta primers. The assay was immunoSEQ multiplex PCR, and TCRdb's table has in-frame clones only and misses some. The table records some 60,000 clones, about 80% of them present only once. Time point reported: after dendritic cell vaccination, including at tumor progression/relapse. The CDR3 is 16 amino acids. Looked up from germline, CDR1 is ENHRY and CDR2 is SYGVKD. Trimming shortened V by 7 bases and J by 1 base, and 19 bases separated the two germline ends. This clonotype originated in a human donor with glioblastoma. The chain combines TRBV10-3 with TRBJ1-1; D perhaps matches TRBD1 (6 bases). The sequencing here drew on blood, taken after dendritic cell vaccination. In DNA form, the CDR3 reads TGTGCCATCAAGGCATCCACGGGGGGCCCGAACACTGAAGCTTTCTTT. As protein: CAIKASTGGPNTEAFF.